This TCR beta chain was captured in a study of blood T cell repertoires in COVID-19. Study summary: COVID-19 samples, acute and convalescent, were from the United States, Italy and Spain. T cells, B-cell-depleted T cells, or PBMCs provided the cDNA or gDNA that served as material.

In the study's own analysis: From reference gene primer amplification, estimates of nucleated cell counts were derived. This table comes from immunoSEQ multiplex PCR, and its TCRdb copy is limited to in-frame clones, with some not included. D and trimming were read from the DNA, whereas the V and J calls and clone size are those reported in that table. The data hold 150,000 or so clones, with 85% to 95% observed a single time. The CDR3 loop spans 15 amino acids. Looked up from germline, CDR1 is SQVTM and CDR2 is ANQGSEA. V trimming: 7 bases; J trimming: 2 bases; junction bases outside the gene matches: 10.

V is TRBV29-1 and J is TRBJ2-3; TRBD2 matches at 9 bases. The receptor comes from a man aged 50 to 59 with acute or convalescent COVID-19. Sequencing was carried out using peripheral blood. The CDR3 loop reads CSGGFGTSNTDTQYF. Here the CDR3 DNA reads TGCAGCGGAGGGTTCGGGACTAGCAACACAGATACGCAGTATTTT.